The subject of this entry is one T cell receptor beta chain. Its antigen remains unknown. This entry is derived from a study of shared clonotypes between healthy human individuals. Across the whole study: CD4 naive and memory got three plates each, CD8 naive two, CD8 memory one. Study-level findings and limits: A limitation of the genetic and exposure-history diversity represented arose from few donors.

Clones were sequenced by immunoSEQ multiplex PCR, and TCRdb holds only the in-frame ones, with some missing. This table holds millions of clones, roughly 91% found once. The CDR3 is 13 amino acids. The germline CDR1 and CDR2 sequences are MDHEN and SYDVKM. The germline V and J ends were trimmed by 7 bases and 3 bases, with 12 bases remaining between them. CD8 cells classed as naive were CD45RO-negative and positively selected for CCR7, excluding terminally differentiated effector memory CD45RA+ cells. The sequencing sample was made of naive CD8+ T cells from PBMCs. The TCR sequence derives from a man younger than 35 in good health. Some clones in this sample may be carry-over from other donors' samples. The V call is TRBV28, the J call TRBJ2-5, with D perhaps TRBD2 (6 bases). The CDR3, as DNA: TGTGCCAGCAACCTCGGGGGAGAAGAGACCCAGTACTTC. Its translation is CASNLGGEETQYF.